Below, 26 T cell receptor beta chains from the same sample are listed, as sequenced in a study of T cell responses to AZD1222 COVID-19 vaccine (dated by TCRdb to about 2021). The sample's time point label is to be understood as: about 28 days (+/-7) after the second vaccine dose. Library prep was done by the immunoSEQ multiplex PCR assay. TCRdb retrieved this table from immuneACCESS and kept in-frame rearrangements only. Not all clones are present; in checked studies, unresolved V genes account for under half, and no reason is known for the remainder. Within this sample are more than 150,000 clones, with 90% of them counted one time only. The ten most abundant clones make up approximately 1.4% of the sample. The starting material was peripheral blood, obtained 28 days after the second AZD1222 dose. The receptors were sampled from an adult who received the AZD1222 COVID-19 vaccine.

The V call is TRBV19, the J call TRBJ2-5; TRBD2 is a possible D gene (7 bases). The CDR3 spans 15 residues. V was cut by 3 bases and J by 4 bases, with 15 bases left in between. The germline gives CDR1 LNHDA, CDR2 SQIVND (reference sequence). The CDR3 region has the DNA TGTGCCAGTAGTATTAGGCGGGGGCGCCCAGAGACCCAGTACTTC. It is translated as CASSIRRGRPETQYF.

The rearrangement links TRBV4-2 to TRBJ1-5; no reliable D call. Germline CDR1 and CDR2: LGHNA and YNFKEQ. This CDR3 has 15 amino acids. V lost 0 bases to trimming and J lost 4 bases, with 10 bases between them. CDR3 sequence reads: CASSQDFILNQPQHF. For the CDR3, the DNA is TGTGCCAGCAGCCAAGATTTTATCCTTAATCAGCCCCAGCATTTT.

The gene calls are TRBV18 and TRBJ2-1; 12 bases are a match to TRBD2. J gave up 6 bases and V 3 bases, and 3 bases lay outside the gene matches. Per the germline V gene, CDR1 is KGHSH and CDR2 is LQKENI. CDR3 size: 15 residues. The CDR3 loop is CASSPRTSGTNEQFF. The CDR3 bases are TGTGCCAGCTCACCTCGGACTAGCGGGACCAATGAGCAGTTCTTC.

The chain carries TRBV5-1 and TRBJ1-6, with a possible D match to TRBD1 (5 bases). V was shortened by 0 bases and J by 0 bases, with 13 bases between the two germline ends. CDR3 length equals 18 residues. Germline lookup yields CDR1 SGHRS and CDR2 YFSETQ. The CDR3 DNA reads as TGCGCCAGCAGCTTGGGCCTACAGGAGAGCTCCTATAATTCACCCCTCCACTTT. This gives the protein CASSLGLQESSYNSPLHF.

This clone was seen a single time. The CDR3 bases are TGTGCCAGCAGTGGCGGGATTACAGGGATACCTAACTATGGCTACACCTTC. Translated: CASSGGITGIPNYGYTF. V and J are TRBV6-1 and TRBJ1-2; possibly TRBD1 for D (6 bases). V was trimmed by 4 bases and J by 0 bases, leaving 18 bases between them. The CDR3 covers 17 residues. Germline V lookup: CDR1 MNHNS, CDR2 SASEGT.

V gene TRBV27 combines with J gene TRBJ2-7, with a weak D call TRBD1 (5 bases). The CDR3 totals 17 residues. V dropped 10 bases and J dropped 4 bases, with 29 bases sitting between them. Germline-derived CDR1 and CDR2 are MNHEY and SMNVEV (reference sequence). CDR3 in DNA: TGTGCCAATTCGCGACAGAATCATCATCTCAACCCTTACGAGCAGTACTTC. Protein product: CANSRQNHHLNPYEQYF.

V gene TRBV7-8 combines with J gene TRBJ2-7, with TRBD2 matching 7 bases. The CDR3 totals 15 residues. Germline CDR1 reads SGHVS; CDR2 reads FQNEAQ. V lost 2 bases to trimming and J lost 0 bases; unmatched junction nucleotides: 4. CDR3 nucleotides: TGTGCCAGCAGCTTACTCGGGGGGAACTCCTACGAGCAGTACTTC. Its protein product is CASSLLGGNSYEQYF.

The CDR3 nucleotides read TGTGCCAGCAGCCTAGGGGGGAACACCGGGGAGCTGTTTTTT. It encodes CASSLGGNTGELFF. The rearrangement uses TRBV25-1 and TRBJ2-2; tentatively, D is TRBD1 (6 bases). Per the germline V gene, CDR1 is MGHDK and CDR2 is SYGVNS. Trimming stripped 6 bases from V and 1 base from J, with 9 bases between. CDR3 length: 14 amino acids.

The chain recombines TRBV10-3 with TRBJ1-5, with D tentatively TRBD1 (5 bases). V was shortened by 3 bases and J by 6 bases, with 9 bases between the two germline ends. The germline CDR1 and CDR2 sequences are ENHRY and SYGVKD. The CDR3 sequence is 13 residues long. The CDR3 nucleotides are TGTGCCATCAGTGATGAGACAGTTCAGCCCCAGCATTTT. It yields the protein CAISDETVQPQHF.

The chain links TRBV10-3 to TRBJ2-1; no clear D gene. The CDR3 is 15 residues long. Trimming pared 2 bases from V and 2 bases from J, leaving 10 bases between. CDR1 and CDR2 from the germline V gene are ENHRY and SYGVKD. The CDR3 DNA reads TGTGCCATCAGTGAGCTGCCCAGTACCTACAATGAGCAGTTCTTC. It codes for CAISELPSTYNEQFF.

The chain uses TRBV5-1 and TRBJ1-1, with TRBD1 matching over 9 bases. Germline trimming cut 3 bases from V and 8 bases from J; bases unmatched to any gene: 23. The CDR3 runs to 19 residues. Per germline, CDR1 SGHRS and CDR2 YFSETQ. The CDR3, as DNA: TGCGCCAGCAGCTACGGTCAAGGGAGCTTCCGGGACAGGGTAATCGAAGCTTTCTTT. Translation: CASSYGQGSFRDRVIEAFF.

This chain links TRBV18 with TRBJ1-6; the D is unclear. The V end lost 2 bases, the J end lost 12 bases, and 14 bases lay between the germline ends. The CDR3 is 14 residues long. Germline V lookup: CDR1 KGHSH, CDR2 LQKENI. In DNA form, the CDR3 reads TGTGCCAGCTCACCAAACCCGGGAAAGGAACCCCTCCACTTT. Translated: CASSPNPGKEPLHF.

This clone appeared a few times. This CDR3 is CASKRGNTEAFF. The CDR3 nucleotides are TGTGCCAGCAAACGAGGGAACACTGAAGCTTTCTTT. The V and J genes are TRBV18 and TRBJ1-1; D is ambiguous. CDR1 and CDR2 from the germline V gene are KGHSH and LQKENI. This CDR3 spans 12 amino acids. V dropped 8 bases and J dropped 1 base, with 8 bases sitting between them.

This clone was seen a handful of times. The chain carries TRBV7-2 and TRBJ2-1; D tentatively reads TRBD1 or TRBD2 (5 bases each). Trimming shortened V by 1 base and J by 3 bases, and 10 bases separated the two germline ends. The CDR3 runs to 15 residues. CDR1 SGHTA and CDR2 FQGNSA come from the germline V gene. In nucleotides, the CDR3 is TGTGCCAGCAGCTTAGAGGGACGGTTCTACAATGAGCAGTTCTTC. Translated, it gives CASSLEGRFYNEQFF.

This clone was picked up a small number of times. CDR3 amino acids: CASSLSAGSTYEQYF. CDR3 nucleotide sequence: TGTGCCAGCAGCTTATCCGCGGGCAGCACCTACGAGCAGTACTTC. The chain recombines TRBV7-3 with TRBJ2-7; maybe TRBD2 (5 bases). Trimming removed 2 bases from V and 2 bases from J, with 13 bases in between. Germline lookup yields CDR1 SGHTA and CDR2 FQGTGA. CDR3 length: 15 residues.

The V call is TRBV20-1, the J call TRBJ2-3; D is possibly TRBD2 (6 bases). V was pared by 3 bases and J by 2 bases, with 18 bases between. The CDR3 sequence is 16 residues long. In germline, CDR1 is DFQATT, CDR2 SNEGSKA (reference sequence). CDR3 sequence reads: CSASGSGTGNTDTQYF. In DNA, the CDR3 is TGCAGTGCTAGTGGTTCCGGGACTGGAAACACAGATACGCAGTATTTT.

This clone was observed a few times. CDR3 coding DNA: TGTGCCAGCAGCTTAGTTGAAGTCTCTGGAAACACCATATATTTT. Residues: CASSLVEVSGNTIYF. The V gene is TRBV7-2, the J gene TRBJ1-3; D gene uncertain. CDR1 SGHTA and CDR2 FQGNSA come from the germline V gene. The CDR3 spans 15 residues. The germline V and J ends were trimmed by 1 base and 0 bases, with 7 bases remaining between them.

This sequence joins TRBV5-1 and TRBJ2-7; weak D call: TRBD1 (5 bases). This CDR3 has 14 amino acids. The V end lost 5 bases, the J end lost 5 bases, and 17 bases lay between the germline ends. Germline V gene data show CDR1 as SGHRS and CDR2 as YFSETQ. This chain's CDR3 is CASRQGTGRDEQYF. Here the CDR3 DNA reads TGCGCCAGCAGGCAGGGTACCGGGCGCGACGAGCAGTACTTC.

This chain links TRBV28 with TRBJ1-2; D remains unclear. The CDR3 covers 14 residues. Germline assignment: CDR1 MDHEN and CDR2 SYDVKM. Trimming pared 5 bases from V and 8 bases from J, leaving 18 bases between. DNA for the CDR3: TGTGCCAGCAGTACAACCGGGCCGATGGGAGGCTACACCTTC. Amino acids: CASSTTGPMGGYTF.

The J gene is TRBJ1-6, the V gene TRBV9, with TRBD1 as a possible D gene (6 bases). The germline V and J ends were trimmed by 1 base and 6 bases, with 11 bases remaining between them. CDR3 length: 15 amino acids. CDR1 and CDR2 (germline): SGDLS, YYNGEE. CDR3 residues: CASSVSGGANSPLHF. CDR3 nucleotides: TGTGCCAGCAGCGTATCTGGGGGGGCTAATTCACCCCTCCACTTT.

The chain recombines TRBV29-1 with TRBJ2-2; 8 bases line up with TRBD1. The germline gives CDR1 SQVTM, CDR2 ANQGSEA. V lost 6 bases, J lost 4 bases, and 4 bases stayed unmatched. The CDR3 is 13 amino acids. The CDR3 DNA is TGCAGCGTCTTGCAGGGGGCCACCGGGGAGCTGTTTTTT. This encodes CSVLQGATGELFF.

The chain recombines TRBV10-2 with TRBJ2-7, with D possibly matching TRBD2 (5 bases). Between the trimmed V and J ends, which lost 3 bases and 6 bases, there was a span of 27 bases. Germline V gene lookup returns CDR1 WSHSY and CDR2 SAAADI. The CDR3 covers 18 residues. This CDR3 is CASSDQLSAGPLMVEQYF. CDR3 bases: TGCGCCAGCAGTGATCAACTCTCGGCGGGTCCCTTGATGGTCGAGCAGTACTTC.

The genes are TRBV19 and TRBJ2-3; 15 bases line up with TRBD2. After removal of 9 bases from V and 2 bases from J, the junction contained 15 bases not matched to a gene. The CDR3 is made up of 19 amino acids. The germline V gene encodes CDR1 LNHDA and CDR2 SQIVND (reference sequence). The CDR3 loop reads CASRSSGTSGGQFTDTQYF. As DNA, the CDR3 is TGTGCCAGCCGATCCTCCGGGACTAGCGGGGGGCAGTTCACAGATACGCAGTATTTT.

The rearrangement joins TRBV5-6 to TRBJ1-4; the match to TRBD1 covers 8 bases. Per the germline V gene, CDR1 is SGHDT and CDR2 is YYEEEE. V lost 4 bases, J lost 0 bases, and 11 bases stayed unmatched. This CDR3 region has 18 residues. DNA for the CDR3: TGTGCCAGCAGCCAACACAGGGGGACGGGGGCAACTAATGAAAAACTGTTTTTT. Protein sequence: CASSQHRGTGATNEKLFF.

The chain employs TRBV10-1 and TRBJ2-1; possible D gene TRBD2, 6 bases. Between the trimmed V and J ends, which lost 6 bases and 6 bases, there was a span of 15 bases. Per the germline V gene, CDR1 is WNHNN and CDR2 is SYGVQD (reference sequence). CDR3 length: 14 residues. The CDR3 DNA sequence: TGCGCCAGCAGGGAAACGGGGGAGAGCAATGAGCAGTTCTTC. It translates to CASRETGESNEQFF.

This clone was seen only a few times. The CDR3 spells CASSLSYGGQSNQPQHF. The CDR3, as DNA: TGTGCCAGCAGTTTAAGTTACGGTGGACAGAGCAATCAGCCCCAGCATTTT. The chain uses TRBV27 and TRBJ1-5; D is possibly TRBD1 (6 bases). The CDR3 consists of 17 residues. V dropped 2 bases and J dropped 1 base, with 15 bases sitting between them. Germline CDR1 MNHEY, CDR2 SMNVEV (reference sequence).